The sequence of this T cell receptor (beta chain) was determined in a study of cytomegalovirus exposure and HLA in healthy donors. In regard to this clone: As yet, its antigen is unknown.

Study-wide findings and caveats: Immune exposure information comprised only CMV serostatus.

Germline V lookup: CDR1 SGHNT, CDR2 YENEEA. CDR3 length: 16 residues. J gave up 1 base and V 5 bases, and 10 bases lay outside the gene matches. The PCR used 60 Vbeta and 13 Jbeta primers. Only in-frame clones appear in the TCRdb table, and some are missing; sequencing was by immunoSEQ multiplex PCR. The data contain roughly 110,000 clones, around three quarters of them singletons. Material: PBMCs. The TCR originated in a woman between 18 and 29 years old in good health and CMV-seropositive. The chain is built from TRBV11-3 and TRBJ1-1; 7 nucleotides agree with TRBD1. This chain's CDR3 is CASSLGKGAGNTEAFF. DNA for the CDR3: TGTGCCAGCAGCCTAGGGAAGGGGGCGGGGAACACTGAAGCTTTCTTT.